Listed below are T cell receptor beta chains from one sample, sequenced in a study of CD8+ T cells in alopecia areata. Profiling relied on immunoSEQ multiplex PCR, and the TCRdb table lists in-frame clones only, not all of them. The data contain around 200,000 clones, roughly 53% of them singletons. The sequences come from CD8+ T cells sorted from blood, collected at week 24, from a patient treated with tofacitinib. These receptor sequences come from a human donor with alopecia areata. Both conserved end residues are part of each CDR3. The D gene is left open where the match is weak.

TRBJ1-1 TRBV30 . TGTGCCTGGAGTGGGAAGGGGATCACTGAAGCTTTCTTT CAWSGKGITEAFF
TRBJ2-3 TRBV6-5 . TGTGCCAGCAGTTACATGTGGCAGGGGAACACAGATACGCAGTATTTT CASSYMWQGNTDTQYF
TRBJ2-2 TRBV4-2 . TGTGCCAGCAGCCAACACATCGGTACCGGGGAGCTGTTTTTT CASSQHIGTGELFF
TRBJ2-2 TRBV12-5 . TGTGCTAGTGGTTTGCCGACTAGTTCCGGGGAGCTGTTTTTT CASGLPTSSGELFF
TRBJ2-3 TRBV5-1 . TGCGCCAGCAGCTTCACGACAGGCCTCACAGATACGCAGTATTTT CASSFTTGLTDTQYF
TRBJ1-2 TRBV30 TRBD1 TGTGCCTGGAGGGCCGGGACAGGAGTCCGCTTC CAWRAGTGVRF
TRBJ2-5 TRBV7-8 . TGTGCCAGCAGCTTGGGTTCTGGGGGTGAGACCCAGTACTTC CASSLGSGGETQYF
TRBJ2-1 TRBV4-1 TRBD2 TGCGCCAGCAGCCAAGATACTATTTGGCGGGGGGGGTACAATGAGCAGTTCTTC CASSQDTIWRGGYNEQFF
TRBJ2-3 TRBV5-5 . TGTGCCAGCAGCAGCACGGGACTGGGAAGTCCAGATACGCAGTATTTT CASSSTGLGSPDTQYF
TRBJ2-3 TRBV4-1 . TGCGCCAGCAGCCAATCAACAGATACGCAGTATTTT CASSQSTDTQYF
TRBJ1-1 TRBV9 . TGTGCCAGCAGCGTAGTTTTATTAAACACTGAAGCTTTCTTT CASSVVLLNTEAFF
TRBJ2-1 TRBV12-5 . TGTGCTAGTGCCCGGGGGACAACCTACAATGAGCAGTTCTTC CASARGTTYNEQFF
TRBJ1-5 TRBV2 . TGTGCCAGCAGTGAGCACAGATATAATCAGCCCCAGCATTTT CASSEHRYNQPQHF
TRBJ2-7 TRBV7-9 . TGTGCCAGCAGCCCAGGGGGGGGTCCATCCTACGAGCAGTACTTC CASSPGGGPSYEQYF
TRBJ1-2 TRBV6-1 . TGTGCCAGCAGGTCCGGGGGGGCCGGCTATGGCTACACCTTC CASRSGGAGYGYTF